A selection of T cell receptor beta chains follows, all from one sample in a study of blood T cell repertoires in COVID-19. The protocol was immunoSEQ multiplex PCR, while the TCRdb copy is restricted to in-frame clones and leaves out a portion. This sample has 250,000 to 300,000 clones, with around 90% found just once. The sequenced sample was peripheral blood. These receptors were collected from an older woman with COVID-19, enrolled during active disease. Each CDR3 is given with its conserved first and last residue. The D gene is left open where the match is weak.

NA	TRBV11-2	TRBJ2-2	CASSLGGTNTGELFF
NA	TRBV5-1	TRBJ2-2	CASSLGSRVSVNTGELFF
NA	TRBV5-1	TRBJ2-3	CASSLGGGLAGTDTQYF
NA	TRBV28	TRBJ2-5	CASSVMAGRETQYF
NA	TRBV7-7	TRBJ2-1	CASSLESGPYNEQFF
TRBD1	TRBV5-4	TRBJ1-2	CASSLTGVGGYTF
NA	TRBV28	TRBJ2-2	CASSPAGELFF
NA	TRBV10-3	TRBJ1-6	CAISESRDNSPLHF
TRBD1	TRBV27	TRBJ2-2	CASSFGPDRAFNTGELFF
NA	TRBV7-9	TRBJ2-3	CASSLGGPRSTDTQYF
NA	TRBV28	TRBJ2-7	CASSLPGPSANYEQYF
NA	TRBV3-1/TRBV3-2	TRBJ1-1	CASSQGGNTEAFF
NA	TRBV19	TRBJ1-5	CASSFRTSSANPPQHF
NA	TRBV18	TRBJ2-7	CASSPPASYEQYF
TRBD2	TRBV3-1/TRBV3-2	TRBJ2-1	CASSQDTAGGPGEQFF
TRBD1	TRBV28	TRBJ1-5	CASSLTGGRQPQHF
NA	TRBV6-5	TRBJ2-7	CASSGIFGYEQYF
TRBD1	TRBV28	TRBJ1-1	CASTDQGAGLNTEAFF
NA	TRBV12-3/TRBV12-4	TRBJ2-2	CASNPTVPGELFF
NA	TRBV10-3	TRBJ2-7	CAISQGGYEQYF
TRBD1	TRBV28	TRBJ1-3	CASSLRTGIVFGSGNTIYF
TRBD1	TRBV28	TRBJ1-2	CASSLLDRVGGYTF
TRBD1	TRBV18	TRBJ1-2	CASSPDREYGYTF
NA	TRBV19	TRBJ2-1	CASSAPGRHEQFF
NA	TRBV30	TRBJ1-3	CAWGETPGNTIYF
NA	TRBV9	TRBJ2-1	CASSVGSSELINEQFF
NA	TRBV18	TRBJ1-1	CASSRAEAYTEAFF
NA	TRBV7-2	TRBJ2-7	CASSLARGAYEQYF
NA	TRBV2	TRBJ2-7	CASSPLRAGGNSYEQYF
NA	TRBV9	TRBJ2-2	CASSVLGGVGTGELFF
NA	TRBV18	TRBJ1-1	CASSPLQAMNTEAFF
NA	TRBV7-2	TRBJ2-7	CASSLATYEQYF
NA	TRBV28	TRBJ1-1	CASRGHLNTEAFF
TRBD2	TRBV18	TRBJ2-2	CASSPTGTSGSAGELFF
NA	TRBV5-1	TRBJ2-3	CASSLAGQPITDTQYF
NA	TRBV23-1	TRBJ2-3	CASSRGGTDTQYF
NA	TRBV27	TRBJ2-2	CASSKDTVGELFF
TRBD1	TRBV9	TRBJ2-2	CASKRQGEGTGELFF
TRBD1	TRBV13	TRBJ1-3	CASSILPTGVGNTIYF
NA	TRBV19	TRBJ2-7	CASRGSPVNYEQYF
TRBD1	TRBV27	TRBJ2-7	CASSFVDRTYEQYF
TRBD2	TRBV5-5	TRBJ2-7	CASSLVSGNYEQYF
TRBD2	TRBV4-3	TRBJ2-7	CASSPGGAGGSYEQYF
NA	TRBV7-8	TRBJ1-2	CASRSVGDGYTF
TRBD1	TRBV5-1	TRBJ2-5	CASSPTLGQATQYF
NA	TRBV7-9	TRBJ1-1	CASSQQKEAFF
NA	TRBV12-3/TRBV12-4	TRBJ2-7	CASSLATGEQYF
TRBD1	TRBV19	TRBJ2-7	CASSIPGTGIYEQYF
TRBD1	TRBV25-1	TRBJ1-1	CASSPPGTGFTEAFF
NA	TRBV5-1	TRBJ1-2	CASSSSNTGTTF